This T cell receptor (beta chain) was identified during a study of cytotoxic CD8 clonotypes in ibrutinib-treated CLL (dated by TCRdb to about 2021). About the full investigation: The cohort had 11 relapsed/refractory and roughly 14 treatment-naive patients; roughly 17 were IGHV unmutated. Response samples were taken after a median of approximately 12 months on treatment, ranging from 6 to 36 months. On average, each sample yielded 250,000 to 300,000 productive templates and about 95,000 productive rearrangements. Cryopreserved peripheral blood mononuclear cells were obtained before treatment, at response, and at either sustained remission or disease progression. Longitudinal samples were obtainable from about 30% of the roughly 90 participants in the trial. Patients were still on ibrutinib when every remission and progressive disease sample was collected. Responses were partial in around 24 patients and complete in 2; after median 68 months follow-up, about 14 stayed in remission and around 12 progressed. Results and caveats for the whole study, not just this receptor: Public clonotypes were rare and either shrank or stayed stable during treatment, and the rise in clonality at ibrutinib response reflected expansion of private clonotypes. At baseline, clonality was higher than in age-matched healthy donors and showed a strong correlation with circulating CD8+ T-cell counts. An increase in clonality was observed at ibrutinib response, with clonality remaining stable during sustained remission and falling back toward baseline at progression. Sampling times were not matched between patients in sustained remission and patients whose disease was progressing, and lymph node repertoires were not examined.

The goal of deep resolution MiSeq sequencing was a depth between 1 in 1 million and 1 in 200,000 T cells, and coverage averaged 10x per clonotype. TCR beta libraries were generated with the immunoSEQ hsTCRB Kit. On the study's bioinformatics: Data were analyzed with ImmunoSEQ Data Assistant and ImmunoSEQ Analyzer, with V, D and J genes assigned per IMGT definitions. Clonality, with values ranging from 0 to 1, was calculated as one minus the normalized Shannon entropy of productive rearrangement frequencies. Only overrepresented clonotypes making up at least 0.05% of each patient's repertoire were included in the public clonotype analysis. Roughly 13 repertoires from age-matched healthy donors, obtained from immuneACCESS, served as clonality controls. Sourced from immuneACCESS, this table was stored by TCRdb with only in-frame sequences that have V and J called. A share of the clones is absent; for the studies checked, an unresolved V gene accounts for under half, and the remainder has no known explanation. From that table come the V and J calls and clone size; the DNA was used to work out D and trimming. This sample comprises approximately 140,000 clones, around 77% of them detected only once. In total, the top ten clones hold 25% to 35% of the sample.

To note about this clone: The antigen this receptor binds is unknown. Per-base qualities were not stored, and no clone one base away is much larger.

This specimen's time point label, per the study, means: approximately eleven months on ibrutinib. Roughly 1.9 micrograms of genomic DNA were extracted from cryopreserved PBMCs for TCR beta library preparation. Longitudinal blood samples from CLL patients receiving ibrutinib monotherapy were subjected to high-throughput TCR beta sequencing. The patients took part in an open-label, single-center phase 2 trial of ibrutinib monotherapy. The CDR3 starts with the cysteine, ends with the phenylalanine, and has 17 residues. CDR3 DNA is the only sequence kept; it has 51 bases, read in frame from the first base. Trimming at the junction amounts to 3 bases on V and 6 bases on J, and the germline ends lie 21 bases apart.

The sequence joins TRBV23-1 to TRBJ1-5; the D region possibly corresponds to TRBD1 (5 bases align). TRBV23-1 is given ORF status, its function remaining uncertain. Here the sequenced sample was PBMCs, taken after 12 months of ibrutinib treatment. The sequence derives from a human donor with chronic lymphocytic leukemia. The DNA sequence is TGCGCCAGCAGTCACATGGCCCGGAAGGGGAAAGGTCAGCCCCAGCATTTT. Its translation is CASSHMARKGKGQPQHF.